These T cell receptor beta chains were read from a single sample in a study of cytomegalovirus exposure and HLA in healthy donors. Profiling relied on immunoSEQ multiplex PCR, and the TCRdb table lists in-frame clones only, not all of them. Among some 130,000 clones, approximately 82% were seen once, and the ten largest hold 25% to 30%. The sample consisted of PBMCs. The source of these receptors is a man under 40 in good health and CMV-seropositive. CDR3s include the opening cysteine and the closing phenylalanine or tryptophan. D genes are given only for firm matches. Rows give clone size only sometimes, using once, few, many, or a class for an expanded clone.

J,V,D,size,CDR3,DNA
TRBJ1-2,TRBV19,TRBD1,few,CASSRMTGGNYGYTF,TGTGCCAGTAGTAGAATGACAGGGGGCAACTATGGCTACACCTTC
TRBJ1-2,TRBV29-1,-,-,CSVGGDGYTF,TGCAGCGTTGGGGGAGACGGCTACACCTTC
TRBJ2-1,TRBV29-1,TRBD2,-,CSVGGSSYNEQFF,TGCAGTGTCGGGGGGAGCTCCTACAATGAGCAGTTCTTC
TRBJ1-1,TRBV13,-,-,CASSFRATSGTEAFF,TGTGCCAGCAGCTTTAGAGCAACCTCCGGCACTGAAGCTTTCTTT
TRBJ2-2,TRBV9,-,-,CASSIGITGITGELFF,TGTGCCAGCAGCATCGGGATTACAGGGATCACCGGGGAGCTGTTTTTT
TRBJ2-7,TRBV7-2,-,-,CASSLALQGYEQYF,TGTGCCAGCAGCTTAGCTTTACAGGGCTACGAGCAGTACTTC
TRBJ1-1,TRBV5-1,-,-,CASSLQGMNTEAFF,TGCGCCAGCAGCTTGCAGGGGATGAACACTGAAGCTTTCTTT
TRBJ2-7,TRBV7-3,TRBD2,-,CASSPGGVRHEQYF,TGTGCCAGCAGCCCGGGAGGGGTTCGGCACGAGCAGTACTTC
TRBJ2-7,TRBV11-2,TRBD2,-,CASSSPRLAGANEQYF,TGTGCCAGCAGCTCACCAAGACTAGCGGGAGCCAACGAGCAGTACTTC
TRBJ1-1,TRBV18,-,-,CASSPHSNTEAFF,TGTGCCAGCTCCCCCCACAGCAACACTGAAGCTTTCTTT